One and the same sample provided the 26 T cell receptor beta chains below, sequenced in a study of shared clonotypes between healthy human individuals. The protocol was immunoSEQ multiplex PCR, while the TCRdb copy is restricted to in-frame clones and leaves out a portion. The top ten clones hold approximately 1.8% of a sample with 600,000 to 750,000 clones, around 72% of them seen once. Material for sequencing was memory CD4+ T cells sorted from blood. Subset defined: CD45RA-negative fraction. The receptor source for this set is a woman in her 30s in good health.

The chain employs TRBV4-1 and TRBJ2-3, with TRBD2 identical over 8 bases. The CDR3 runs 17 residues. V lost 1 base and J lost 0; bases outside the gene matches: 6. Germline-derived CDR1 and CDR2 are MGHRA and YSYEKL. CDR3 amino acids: CASSQAVREASTDTQYF. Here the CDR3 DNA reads TGCGCCAGCAGCCAAGCTGTGCGGGAGGCTAGCACAGATACGCAGTATTTT.

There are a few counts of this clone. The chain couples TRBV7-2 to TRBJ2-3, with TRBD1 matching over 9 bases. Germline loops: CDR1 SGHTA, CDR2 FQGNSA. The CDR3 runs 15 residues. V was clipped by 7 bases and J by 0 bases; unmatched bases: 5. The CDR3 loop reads CASIDRGGSTDTQYF. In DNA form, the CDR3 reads TGTGCCAGCATCGACAGGGGGGGCAGCACAGATACGCAGTATTTT.

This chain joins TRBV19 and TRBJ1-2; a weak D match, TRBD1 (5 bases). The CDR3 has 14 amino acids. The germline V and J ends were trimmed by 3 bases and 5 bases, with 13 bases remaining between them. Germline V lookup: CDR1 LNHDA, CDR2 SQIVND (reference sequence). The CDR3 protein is CASSIRERGYGYTF. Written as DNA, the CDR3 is TGTGCCAGTAGTATCCGGGAGCGGGGGTATGGCTACACCTTC.

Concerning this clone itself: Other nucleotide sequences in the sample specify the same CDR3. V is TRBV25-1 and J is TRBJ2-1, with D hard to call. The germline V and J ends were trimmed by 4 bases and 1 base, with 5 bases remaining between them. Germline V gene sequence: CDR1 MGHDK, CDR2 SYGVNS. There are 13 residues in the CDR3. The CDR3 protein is CASSVGSYNEQFF. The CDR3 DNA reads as TGTGCCAGCAGTGTAGGTTCCTACAATGAGCAGTTCTTC. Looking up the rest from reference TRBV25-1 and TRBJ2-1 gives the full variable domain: EADIYQTPRYLVIGTGKKITLECSQTMGHDKMYWYQQDPGMELHLIHYSYGVNSTEKGDLSSESTVSRIRTEHFPLTLESARPSHTSQYLCASSVGSYNEQFFGPGTRLTVL.

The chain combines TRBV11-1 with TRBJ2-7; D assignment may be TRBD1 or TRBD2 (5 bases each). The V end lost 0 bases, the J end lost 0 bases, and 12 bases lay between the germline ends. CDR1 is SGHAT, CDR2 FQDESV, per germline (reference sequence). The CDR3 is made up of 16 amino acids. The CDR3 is CASSLAWGMSSYEQYF. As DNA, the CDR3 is TGTGCCAGCAGCTTAGCGTGGGGGATGAGCTCCTACGAGCAGTACTTC. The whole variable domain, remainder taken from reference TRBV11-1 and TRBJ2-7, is EAEVAQSPRYKITEKSQAVAFWCDPISGHATLYWYRQILGQGPELLVQFQDESVVDDSQLPKDRFSAERLKGVDSTLKIQPAELGDSAMYLCASSLAWGMSSYEQYFGPGTRLTVT.

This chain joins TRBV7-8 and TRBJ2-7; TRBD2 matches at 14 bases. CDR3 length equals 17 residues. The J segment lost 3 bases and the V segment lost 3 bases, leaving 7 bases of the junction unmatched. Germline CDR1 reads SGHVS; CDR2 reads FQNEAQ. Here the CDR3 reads CASSLTSGRGNSYEQYF. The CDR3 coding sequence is TGTGCCAGCAGCTTGACTAGCGGGAGGGGAAATAGCTACGAGCAGTACTTC.

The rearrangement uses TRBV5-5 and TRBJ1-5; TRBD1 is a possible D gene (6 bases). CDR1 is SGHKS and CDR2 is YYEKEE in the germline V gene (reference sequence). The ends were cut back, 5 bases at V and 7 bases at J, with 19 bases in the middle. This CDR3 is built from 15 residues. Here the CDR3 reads CASSPIAGAGQPQHF. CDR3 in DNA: TGTGCCAGCAGTCCCATTGCGGGGGCAGGGCAGCCCCAGCATTTT.

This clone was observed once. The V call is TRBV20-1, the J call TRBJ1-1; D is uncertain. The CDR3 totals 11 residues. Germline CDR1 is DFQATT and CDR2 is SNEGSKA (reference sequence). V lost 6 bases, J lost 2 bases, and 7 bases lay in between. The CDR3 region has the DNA TGCAGTGCCCCAGATAACACTGAAGCTTTCTTT. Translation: CSAPDNTEAFF.

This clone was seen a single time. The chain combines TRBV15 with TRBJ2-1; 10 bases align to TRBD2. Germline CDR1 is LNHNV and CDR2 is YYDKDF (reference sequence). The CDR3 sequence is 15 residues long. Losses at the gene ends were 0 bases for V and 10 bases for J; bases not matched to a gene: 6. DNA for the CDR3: TGTGCCACCAGCAGAGAACTAGCGGGGATGGGGGAGCAGTTCTTC. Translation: CATSRELAGMGEQFF.

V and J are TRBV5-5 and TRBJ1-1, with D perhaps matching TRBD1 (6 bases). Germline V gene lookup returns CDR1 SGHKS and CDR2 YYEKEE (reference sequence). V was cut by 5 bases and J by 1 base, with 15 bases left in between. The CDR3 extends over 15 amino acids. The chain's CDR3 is CASSFNRVRNTEAFF. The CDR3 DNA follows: TGTGCCAGCAGTTTTAACAGGGTGAGGAACACTGAAGCTTTCTTT.

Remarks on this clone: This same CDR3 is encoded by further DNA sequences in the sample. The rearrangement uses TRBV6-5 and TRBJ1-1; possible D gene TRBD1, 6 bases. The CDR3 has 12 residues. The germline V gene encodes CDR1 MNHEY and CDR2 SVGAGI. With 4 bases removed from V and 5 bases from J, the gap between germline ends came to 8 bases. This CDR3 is CASSFRGTEAFF. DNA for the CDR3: TGTGCCAGCAGTTTTAGGGGGACTGAAGCTTTCTTT.

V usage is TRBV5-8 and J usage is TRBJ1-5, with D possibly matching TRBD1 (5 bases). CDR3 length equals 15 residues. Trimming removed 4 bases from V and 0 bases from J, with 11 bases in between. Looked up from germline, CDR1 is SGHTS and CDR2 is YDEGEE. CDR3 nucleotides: TGTGCCAGCAGCATCGGGACGCTTAGCAATCAGCCCCAGCATTTT. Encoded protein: CASSIGTLSNQPQHF.

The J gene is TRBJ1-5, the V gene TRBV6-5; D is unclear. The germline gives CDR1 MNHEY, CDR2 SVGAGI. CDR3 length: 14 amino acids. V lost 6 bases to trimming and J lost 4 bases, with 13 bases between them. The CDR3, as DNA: TGTGCCAGCAGCCCGAAGTTAAGAAATCAGCCCCAGCATTTT. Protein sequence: CASSPKLRNQPQHF.

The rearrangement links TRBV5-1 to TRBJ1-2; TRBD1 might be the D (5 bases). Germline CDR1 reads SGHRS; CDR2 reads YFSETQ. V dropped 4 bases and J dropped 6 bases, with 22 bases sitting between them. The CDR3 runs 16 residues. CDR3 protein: CASSPGPQWERHGYTF. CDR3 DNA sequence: TGCGCCAGCAGCCCGGGACCGCAGTGGGAGAGGCATGGCTACACCTTC.

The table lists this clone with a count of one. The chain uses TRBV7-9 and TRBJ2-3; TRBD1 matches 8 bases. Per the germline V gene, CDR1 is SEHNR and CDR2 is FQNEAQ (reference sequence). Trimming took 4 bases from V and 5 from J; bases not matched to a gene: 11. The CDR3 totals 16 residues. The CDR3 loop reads CASSSGQALTGDTQYF. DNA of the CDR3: TGTGCCAGCAGCTCGGGACAGGCCCTCACGGGAGATACGCAGTATTTT.

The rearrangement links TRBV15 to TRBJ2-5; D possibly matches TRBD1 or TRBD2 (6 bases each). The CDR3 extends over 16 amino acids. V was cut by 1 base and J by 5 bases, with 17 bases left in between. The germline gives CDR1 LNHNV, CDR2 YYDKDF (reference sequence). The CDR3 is CATSRGDWGAGETQYF. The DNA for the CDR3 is TGTGCCACCAGCAGAGGGGACTGGGGGGCCGGGGAGACCCAGTACTTC.

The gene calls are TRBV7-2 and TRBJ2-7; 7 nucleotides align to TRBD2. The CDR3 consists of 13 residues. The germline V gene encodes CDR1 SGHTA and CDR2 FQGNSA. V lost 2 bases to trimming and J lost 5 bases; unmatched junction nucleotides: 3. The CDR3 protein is CASSLWEGNEQYF. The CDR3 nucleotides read TGTGCCAGCAGCTTATGGGAGGGCAACGAGCAGTACTTC.

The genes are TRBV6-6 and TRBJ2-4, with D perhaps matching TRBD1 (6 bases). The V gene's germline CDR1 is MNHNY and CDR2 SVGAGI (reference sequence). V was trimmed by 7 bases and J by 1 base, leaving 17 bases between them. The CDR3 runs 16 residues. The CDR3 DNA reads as TGTGCCAGCACCACGGGGACAAGCTCGGCCAAAAACATTCAGTACTTC. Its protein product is CASTTGTSSAKNIQYF.

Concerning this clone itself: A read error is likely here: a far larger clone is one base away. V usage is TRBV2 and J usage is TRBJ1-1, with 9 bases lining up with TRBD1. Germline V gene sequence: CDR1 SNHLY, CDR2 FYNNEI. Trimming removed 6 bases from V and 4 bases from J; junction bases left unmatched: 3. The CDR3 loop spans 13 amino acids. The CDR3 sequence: CASSQQGATEAFF. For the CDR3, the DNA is TGTGCCAGCAGCCAACAGGGGGCCACTGAAGCTTTCTTT. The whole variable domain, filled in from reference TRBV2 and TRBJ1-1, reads EPEVTQTPSHQVTQMGQEVILRCVPISNHLYFYWYRQILGQKVEFLVSFYNNEISEKSEIFDDQFSVERPDGSNFTLKIRSTKLEDSAMYFCASSQQGATEAFFGQGTRLTVV.

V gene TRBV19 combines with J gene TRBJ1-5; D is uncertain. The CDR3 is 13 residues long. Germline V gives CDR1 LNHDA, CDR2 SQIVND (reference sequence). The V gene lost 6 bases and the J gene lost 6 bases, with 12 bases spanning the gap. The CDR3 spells CASRSQYGQPQHF. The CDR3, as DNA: TGTGCCAGTAGGTCGCAGTACGGTCAGCCCCAGCATTTT.

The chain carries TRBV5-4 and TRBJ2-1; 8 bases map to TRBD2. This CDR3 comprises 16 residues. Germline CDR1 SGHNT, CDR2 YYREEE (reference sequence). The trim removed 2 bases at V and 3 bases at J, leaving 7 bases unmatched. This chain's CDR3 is CASSLERGQIYNEQFF. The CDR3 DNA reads TGTGCCAGCAGCTTAGAGCGGGGGCAAATCTACAATGAGCAGTTCTTC.

The CDR3 loop is CASSDETGLYGYTF. Here the CDR3 DNA reads TGTGCCAGCAGTGACGAAACAGGGTTATATGGCTACACCTTC. J is TRBJ1-2 and V is TRBV28; possible D gene TRBD1, 6 bases. This CDR3 is 14 amino acids long. Trimming left V 5 bases short and J 5 bases short, with 15 bases between. The germline V gene encodes CDR1 MDHEN and CDR2 SYDVKM.

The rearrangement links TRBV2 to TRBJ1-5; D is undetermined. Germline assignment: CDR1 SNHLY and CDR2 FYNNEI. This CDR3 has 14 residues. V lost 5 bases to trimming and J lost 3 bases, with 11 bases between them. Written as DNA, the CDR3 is TGTGCCAGCAGTCATGACGGAAACAATCAGCCCCAGCATTTT. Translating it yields CASSHDGNNQPQHF.

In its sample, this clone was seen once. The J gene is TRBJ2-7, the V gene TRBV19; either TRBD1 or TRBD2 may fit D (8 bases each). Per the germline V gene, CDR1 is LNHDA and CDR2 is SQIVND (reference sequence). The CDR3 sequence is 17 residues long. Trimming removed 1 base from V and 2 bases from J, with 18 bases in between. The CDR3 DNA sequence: TGTGCCAGTAGTATAGGCCGGGGGGGACAGGCAACCTACGAGCAGTACTTC. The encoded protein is CASSIGRGGQATYEQYF. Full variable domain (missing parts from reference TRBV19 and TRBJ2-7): DGGITQSPKYLFRKEGQNVTLSCEQNLNHDAMYWYRQDPGQGLRLIYYSQIVNDFQKGDIAEGYSVSREKKESFPLTVTSAQKNPTAFYLCASSIGRGGQATYEQYFGPGTRLTVT.

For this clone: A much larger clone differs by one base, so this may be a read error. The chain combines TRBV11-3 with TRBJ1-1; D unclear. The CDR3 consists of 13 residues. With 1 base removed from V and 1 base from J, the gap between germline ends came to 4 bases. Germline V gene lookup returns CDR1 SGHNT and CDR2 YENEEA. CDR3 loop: CASSLGSNTEAFF. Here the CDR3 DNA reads TGTGCCAGCAGCTTAGGGTCGAACACTGAAGCTTTCTTT.

Written as DNA, the CDR3 is TGTGCCAGCAGCTTACGGACTAATGGGCCTGTGAAGTTCTTC. It encodes CASSLRTNGPVKFF. This chain links TRBV11-2 with TRBJ2-1; possible D gene TRBD2, 6 bases. CDR1 and CDR2 from the germline V gene are SGHAT and FQNNGV. The CDR3 sequence is 14 residues long. The V and J ends lost 2 bases and 14 bases respectively, with 19 bases between them. Drawing the rest from reference TRBV11-2 and TRBJ2-1, the complete variable domain is EAGVAQSPRYKIIEKRQSVAFWCNPISGHATLYWYQQILGQGPKLLIQFQNNGVVDDSQLPKDRFSAERLKGVDSTLKIQPAKLEDSAVYLCASSLRTNGPVKFFGPGTRLTVL.